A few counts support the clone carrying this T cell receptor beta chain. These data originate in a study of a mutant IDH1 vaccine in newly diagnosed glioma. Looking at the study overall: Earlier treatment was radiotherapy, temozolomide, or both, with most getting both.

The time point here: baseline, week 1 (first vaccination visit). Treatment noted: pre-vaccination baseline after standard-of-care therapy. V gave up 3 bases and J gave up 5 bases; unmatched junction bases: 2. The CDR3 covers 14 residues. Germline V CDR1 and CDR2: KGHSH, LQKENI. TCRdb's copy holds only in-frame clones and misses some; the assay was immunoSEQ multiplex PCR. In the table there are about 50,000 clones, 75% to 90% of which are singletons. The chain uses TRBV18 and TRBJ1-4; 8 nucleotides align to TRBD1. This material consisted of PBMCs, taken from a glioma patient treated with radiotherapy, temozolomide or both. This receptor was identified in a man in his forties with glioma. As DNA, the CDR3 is TGTGCCAGCTCACCTGACAGGGGAAATGAAAAACTGTTTTTT. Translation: CASSPDRGNEKLFF.